This T cell receptor (beta chain) originates from a study of tumor-infiltrating lymphocytes in glioblastoma multiforme. Details on this clonotype: Antigen specificity is unknown. One junction end disagrees with the germline gene, perhaps due to a read error.

Multiple V-beta primers and a C-beta primer amplified TCRB from RNA. TCRdb reprocessed the multiplex PCR reads via MiXCR and lists one record per CDR3 protein. The top ten hold 15% to 20% of the sample, which has 20,000 or so distinct CDR3 sequences, roughly 64% seen once. Points from the study as a whole: T cells were not sorted into functional subsets.

Germline CDR1 SGHAT, CDR2 FQNNGV. CDR3 length: 16 amino acids. Sequenced sample: peripheral blood. The chain employs TRBV11-2 and TRBJ2-7; D perhaps matches TRBD2 (5 bases). The clonotype comes from a male donor with glioblastoma. This CDR3 is CASSLARHPGVHEHYF. The CDR3 DNA follows: TGTGCCAGCAGCTTAGCCCGACACCCCGGGGTCCACGAGCACTACTTC.